Following are 10 T cell receptor beta chains from one sample sequenced in a study of neurological immune-mediated disorders (dated by TCRdb to between 2017 and 2020). To prepare the library, 5' RACE was applied. The data were produced on an Illumina HiSeq 2500. In TCRdb, the public reads were trimmed at Q25 with fastp and aligned with MiXCR, with productive beta chains retained. CDR3 protein duplicates are merged, each entry listing the most common genes and DNA. Counted in this sample were about 71,000 distinct CDR3 sequences; less than 5.5% of them appeared once. The ten largest account for 6.5% to 7.5% of the sample. The sequenced sample was PBMCs. The receptor source for this set is a man aged 25 to 40 with multiple sclerosis.

This clonotype has at least ten counts. This rearrangement joins TRBV4-1 to TRBJ1-2; 8 bases agree with TRBD1. From germline, CDR1 is MGHRA and CDR2 YSYEKL. Unmatched junction bases numbered 4, after V lost 4 bases and J lost 3 bases. The CDR3 sequence is 14 residues long. The CDR3 sequence: CASSPPDRDYGYTF. As DNA, the CDR3 is TGCGCCAGCAGCCCGCCGGACAGGGACTATGGCTACACCTTC.

The V gene is TRBV4-1, the J gene TRBJ2-1; D possibly corresponds to TRBD1 (5 bases). The CDR3 runs to 13 residues. V was trimmed by 4 bases and J by 12 bases, leaving 16 bases between them. Germline V gene sequence: CDR1 MGHRA, CDR2 YSYEKL. The CDR3: CASSPTKGESQFF. CDR3 nucleotide sequence: TGCGCCAGCAGCCCAACAAAAGGGGAATCGCAGTTCTTC.

Ten or more counts support this clonotype. V gene TRBV20-1 combines with J gene TRBJ2-3; D unresolved. The CDR3 runs 12 residues. Germline-derived CDR1 and CDR2 are DFQATT and SNEGSKA (reference sequence). The V gene lost 3 bases and the J gene lost 1 base, with 5 bases spanning the gap. The CDR3 sequence is CSARPGTDTQYF. The CDR3 DNA follows: TGCAGTGCTAGGCCTGGCACAGATACGCAGTATTTT.

As to this clonotype: One base away lies a much larger clone, so this may be a sequencing read error. The chain combines TRBV20-1 with TRBJ1-4; 7 bases fit TRBD1. Germline V lookup: CDR1 DFQATT, CDR2 SNEGSKA (reference sequence). With V trimmed by 7 bases and J by 8 bases, 13 bases remained unmatched. The CDR3 has 14 residues. CDR3 nucleotides: TGCAGTGATAGGGGGCGAGGAGGAGACGAAAAACTGTTTTTT. Protein: CSDRGRGGDEKLFF.

This clonotype has ten or more counts. The V gene is TRBV20-1, the J gene TRBJ2-1; perhaps TRBD1 as D (5 bases). The CDR3 contains 11 residues. Germline CDR1 DFQATT, CDR2 SNEGSKA (reference sequence). V was trimmed by 3 bases and J by 9 bases, leaving 9 bases between them. For the CDR3, the DNA is TGCAGTGCTAGTAAGGGGATTGAGCAGTTCTTC. It translates to CSASKGIEQFF.

Remarks on this clonotype: The final CDR3 position lacks the conserved phenylalanine or tryptophan, pointing to a likely read error. J is TRBJ1-2 and V is TRBV12-3 or TRBV12-4; D is undetermined. This CDR3 contains 13 residues. V dropped 4 bases and J dropped 8 bases, with 14 bases sitting between them. DNA of the CDR3: TGTGCCAGCAGTTCCCCCCCCGCCCGGGGCTACACCTGC. As protein: CASSSPPARGYTC.

This clonotype was seen only a few times. One junction end does not reproduce the germline sequence, and a read error may be involved. The V call is TRBV20-1, the J call TRBJ1-6; TRBD1 might be the D (5 bases). Germline lookup yields CDR1 DFQATT and CDR2 SNEGSKA (reference sequence). This CDR3 region has 12 residues. The CDR3 here is CSAASVGGTLNF. The DNA of the CDR3 is TGCAGTGCTGCGTCCGTGGGAGGGACCCTCAACTTT.

This clonotype was found many times. CDR3 coding DNA: TGTGCCTCAAACCCGGGGGGTTCTAATGAAAAACTGTTTTTT. This encodes CASNPGGSNEKLFF. The chain combines TRBV10-3 with TRBJ1-4; perhaps TRBD1 as D (5 bases). Germline loops: CDR1 ENHRY, CDR2 SYGVKD. CDR3 size: 14 residues. V was shortened by 11 bases and J by 3 bases, with 16 bases between the two germline ends.

The V and J genes are TRBV10-3 and TRBJ2-7, with D possibly being TRBD1 (6 bases). Germline lookup yields CDR1 ENHRY and CDR2 SYGVKD. V lost 10 bases and J lost 0, with 13 bases in between. The CDR3 sequence is 13 residues long. The CDR3 region is CATRDTSSYEQYF. The CDR3 DNA follows: TGTGCCACCCGGGACACCAGCTCCTACGAGCAGTACTTC.

This clonotype was recorded many times. The chain is built from TRBV29-1 and TRBJ1-4, with D tentatively TRBD1 (5 bases). Looked up from germline, CDR1 is SQVTM and CDR2 is ANQGSEA. Between the trimmed V and J ends, which lost 6 bases and 13 bases, there was a span of 12 bases. This CDR3 is built from 10 residues. The DNA for the CDR3 is TGCAGCGTCCGGGACGAAGGACTGTTTTTT. Residues: CSVRDEGLFF. The entire variable domain, with the rest obtained from reference TRBV29-1 and TRBJ1-4, is as follows: SAVISQKPSRDICQRGTSLTIQCQVDSQVTMMFWYRQQPGQSLTLIATANQGSEATYESGFVIDKFPISRPNLTFSTLTVSNMSPEDSSIYLCSVRDEGLFFGSGTQLSVL.